The sequence of this T cell receptor (beta chain) was determined in a study of blood T cell repertoires in COVID-19. At the level of the study: Samples taken during acute and convalescent COVID-19 were collected in the United States, Italy and Spain. Nucleic acid was either cDNA or gDNA, and it came from T cells, B-cell-depleted T cells, or PBMCs.

In the study's own analysis: Cell counts per sample came from amplifying reference gene primers. Sequencing was performed with immunoSEQ multiplex PCR; in TCRdb, only in-frame clones are kept and a portion is missing. That table gives V, J and clone size, and the DNA gave D and trimming. The sample lists 80,000 to 130,000 clones, 80% to 95% occurring once. With respect to this clone: At the DNA level, this CDR3 is encoded by other sequences in the same sample as well.

CDR1 is SGHAT, CDR2 FQNNGV, per germline. After removal of 5 bases from V and 0 bases from J, the junction contained 1 base not matched to a gene. The CDR3 is 15 residues long. This clonotype was obtained from a man in his 70s with acute or convalescent COVID-19. The chain is built from TRBV11-2 and TRBJ2-1; 10 bases are shared with TRBD2. Sequenced sample: peripheral blood. CDR3 amino acids: CASSRTSGSYNEQFF. CDR3 DNA: TGTGCCAGCAGCCGGACTAGCGGCTCCTACAATGAGCAGTTCTTC.